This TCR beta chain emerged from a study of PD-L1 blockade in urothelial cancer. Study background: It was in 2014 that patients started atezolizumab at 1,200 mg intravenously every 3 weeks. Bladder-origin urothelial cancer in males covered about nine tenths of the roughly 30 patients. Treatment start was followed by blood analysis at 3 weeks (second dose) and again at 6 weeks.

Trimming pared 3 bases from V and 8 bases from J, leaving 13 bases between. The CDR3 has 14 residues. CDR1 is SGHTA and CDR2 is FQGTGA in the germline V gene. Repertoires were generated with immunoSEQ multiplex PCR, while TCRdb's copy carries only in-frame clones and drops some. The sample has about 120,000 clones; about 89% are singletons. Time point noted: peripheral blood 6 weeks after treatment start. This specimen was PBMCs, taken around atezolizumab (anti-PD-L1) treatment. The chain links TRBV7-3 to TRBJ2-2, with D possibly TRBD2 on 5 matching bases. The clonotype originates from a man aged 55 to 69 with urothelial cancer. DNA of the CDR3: TGTGCCAGCAGCTTTGACGGAGGCACGGGGGAGCTGTTTTTT. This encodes CASSFDGGTGELFF. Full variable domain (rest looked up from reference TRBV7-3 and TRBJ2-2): GAGVSQTPSNKVTEKGKYVELRCDPISGHTALYWYRQSLGQGPEFLIYFQGTGAADDSGLPNDRFFAVRPEGSVSTLKIQRTERGDSAVYLCASSFDGGTGELFFGEGSRLTVL.